Listed here are 17 T cell receptor beta chains from one sample, sequenced in a study of blood T cell repertoires in COVID-19. The repertoire was sequenced with immunoSEQ multiplex PCR; TCRdb's copy has only in-frame clones and lacks some. The table lists 150,000 to 160,000 clones, approximately 86% of them singletons, with 0.63% in the top ten. Sequenced sample: peripheral blood. The receptor source for this set is a man aged 60 to 69 with COVID-19, enrolled during active disease.

The chain joins TRBV5-6 to TRBJ2-7, with TRBD1 as a possible D gene (6 bases). This CDR3 contains 12 residues. V lost 4 bases to trimming and J lost 6 bases, with 11 bases between them. Germline V gene data show CDR1 as SGHDT and CDR2 as YYEEEE. CDR3 sequence (DNA): TGTGCCAGCAGCCTTCAGGGGTTCGAGCAGTACTTC. Protein product: CASSLQGFEQYF.

The chain links TRBV4-3 to TRBJ1-1; D may be TRBD1 (5 bases). The CDR3 extends over 14 amino acids. Trimming cost V 1 base and J 3 bases, with 9 bases left between them. CDR1 is LGHNA and CDR2 is YSLEER in the germline V gene. This CDR3 reads CASSQAQGDTEAFF. As DNA, the CDR3 is TGCGCCAGCAGCCAAGCCCAGGGTGACACTGAAGCTTTCTTT.

The chain carries TRBV7-2 and TRBJ2-7; 7 bases are a match to TRBD1. The CDR3 consists of 14 residues. The V gene's germline CDR1 is SGHTA and CDR2 FQGNSA. The V segment lost 5 bases and the J segment 3 bases; nucleotides outside the gene matches: 7. DNA of the CDR3: TGTGCCAGCAGCACAGCTACAGGGGTCTACGAGCAGTACTTC. Translating gives CASSTATGVYEQYF.

The chain recombines TRBV6-5 with TRBJ2-7; 7 bases line up with TRBD1. Germline trimming cut 8 bases from V and 2 bases from J; bases unmatched to any gene: 6. This CDR3 region has 13 residues. Germline V CDR1 and CDR2: MNHEY, SVGAGI. The CDR3 DNA sequence: TGTGCCAGCTCGCGACAGGGACCCTACGAGCAGTACTTC. Translating it yields CASSRQGPYEQYF.

The V and J genes are TRBV7-2 and TRBJ2-2; tentatively, D is TRBD1 (6 bases). This CDR3 has 15 residues. Deletions cut 5 bases from V and 3 bases from J, with 13 bases between. Per germline, CDR1 SGHTA and CDR2 FQGNSA. Here the CDR3 reads CASSPRQVDTGELFF. For the CDR3, the DNA is TGTGCCAGCAGCCCCAGACAGGTGGACACCGGGGAGCTGTTTTTT.

This chain joins TRBV7-9 and TRBJ1-4, with 9 bases matching TRBD1. The CDR3 loop spans 14 amino acids. Germline CDR1 is SEHNR and CDR2 is FQNEAQ (reference sequence). Trimming cost V 5 bases and J 4 bases; bases outside gene matches: 2. Written as DNA, the CDR3 is TGTGCCAGCAGCCCGGGACAGGGTAATGAAAAACTGTTTTTT. Residues: CASSPGQGNEKLFF.

The table lists this clone with a few counts. At one of its ends the junction is not consistent with the germline gene, which may arise from a read error. J is TRBJ1-5 and V is TRBV7-9; D is possibly TRBD1 (6 bases). This CDR3 has 16 amino acids. CDR1 is SEHNR, CDR2 FQNEAQ, per germline (reference sequence). In nucleotides, the CDR3 is TGTGCCAGCAGCCTAGCCGCAGGGGCAGGCAATCAGCCCCAGCATTTT. It specifies CASSLAAGAGNQPQHF.

V is TRBV4-2 and J is TRBJ2-1, with 8 bases aligning to TRBD2. Per the germline V gene, CDR1 is LGHNA and CDR2 is YNFKEQ. The CDR3 has 15 residues. After removal of 2 bases from V and 14 bases from J, the junction contained 14 bases not matched to a gene. The CDR3 reads CASSQMGTAGAQEFF. CDR3 sequence (DNA): TGTGCCAGCAGCCAAATGGGTACAGCGGGGGCCCAAGAGTTCTTC.

The chain couples TRBV3-1 (or the pseudogene TRBV3-2) to TRBJ2-1, with D tentatively TRBD1 (5 bases). V lost 4 bases, J lost 5 bases, and 15 bases lay in between. The CDR3 is 15 amino acids. Germline CDR1 is LGHDT and CDR2 is YNNKEL (reference sequence). Here the CDR3 reads CASSLQGYRNNEQFF. CDR3 nucleotide sequence: TGTGCCAGCAGCCTTCAGGGTTACCGCAACAATGAGCAGTTCTTC.

V gene TRBV6-2 or TRBV6-3 combines with J gene TRBJ1-3, with D maybe TRBD1 (5 bases). V lost 4 bases, J lost 0 bases, and 10 bases lay in between. This CDR3 has 15 residues. Germline V gives CDR1 MNHEY, CDR2 SVGEGT. DNA of the CDR3: TGTGCCAGCAGTTCCCCGACAGCCTCTGGAAACACCATATATTTT. Translation: CASSSPTASGNTIYF.

The chain has TRBV15 and TRBJ1-5; D gene ambiguous. The germline V and J ends were trimmed by 0 bases and 1 base, with 19 bases remaining between them. Per germline, CDR1 LNHNV and CDR2 YYDKDF (reference sequence). CDR3 length: 19 residues. CDR3 in DNA: TGTGCCACCAGCAGAGATTACGGGGATCTGAGTCGCAGCAATCAGCCCCAGCATTTT. This encodes CATSRDYGDLSRSNQPQHF.

The chain is built from TRBV7-6 and TRBJ1-2; 7 bases agree with TRBD1. V dropped 5 bases and J dropped 0; count of bases not matched to a gene: 3. The germline V gene encodes CDR1 SGHVS and CDR2 FNYEAQ. CDR3 size: 14 residues. The CDR3 coding sequence is TGTGCCAGCAGCCCAGGACAGGCTAACTATGGCTACACCTTC. This encodes CASSPGQANYGYTF. The full variable domain, in which reference TRBV7-6 and TRBJ1-2 provide the parts outside the CDR3, is GAGVSQSPRYKVTKRGQDVALRCDPISGHVSLYWYRQALGQGPEFLTYFNYEAQQDKSGLPNDRFSAERPEGSISTLTIQRTEQRDSAMYRCASSPGQANYGYTFGSGTRLTVV.

The V gene is TRBV9, the J gene TRBJ1-3; D may be TRBD1 (5 bases). CDR1 and CDR2 (germline): SGDLS, YYNGEE. V lost 3 bases to trimming and J lost 0 bases, with 13 bases between them. The length of the CDR3 is 16 residues. The CDR3 nucleotides are TGTGCCAGCAGCGCCCAGGGCCTCAACTCTGGAAACACCATATATTTT. It is translated as CASSAQGLNSGNTIYF.

The chain has TRBV5-5 and TRBJ2-5; TRBD1 might be the D (5 bases). The CDR3 length is 15 residues. V lost 0 bases and J 4 bases, leaving 13 bases between the germline ends. Germline assignment: CDR1 SGHKS and CDR2 YYEKEE (reference sequence). CDR3 DNA sequence: TGTGCCAGCAGCTTGGGCCGTGGGCAGGGAGAGACCCAGTACTTC. This translates into CASSLGRGQGETQYF.

The rearrangement joins TRBV19 to TRBJ1-2, with no clear D. V lost 0 bases and J lost 5, with 16 bases in between. Looked up from germline, CDR1 is LNHDA and CDR2 is SQIVND (reference sequence). The CDR3 loop spans 16 amino acids. CDR3 nucleotide sequence: TGTGCCAGTAGTATAGATCGGCAGATCTTGGAGTATGGCTACACCTTC. Amino acids: CASSIDRQILEYGYTF.

The gene calls are TRBV28 and TRBJ1-2; D is uncertain. Germline-derived CDR1 and CDR2 are MDHEN and SYDVKM. V lost 2 bases and J lost 8, with 9 bases in between. CDR3 size: 12 residues. CDR3 bases: TGTGCCAGCAGTTTAATTCCTCGGGGCTACACCTTC. It codes for CASSLIPRGYTF.

J is TRBJ2-1 and V is TRBV18, with a weak D call TRBD1 (5 bases). The CDR3 has 16 residues. The V end was cut by 1 base, the J end by 6 bases, with 16 bases between. The germline V gene has CDR1 KGHSH and CDR2 LQKENI. CDR3 nucleotide sequence: TGTGCCAGCTCACCACGGCAGGGTAAAGGTTTCAATGAGCAGTTCTTC. Encoded protein: CASSPRQGKGFNEQFF.